The next 9 T cell receptor beta chains were all read from a single sample in a study of blood T cells in healthy people across ages. The second PCR ran roughly 6 to 11 cycles with a sample-barcoded 5' primer and J-beta primers. MiXCR, run by TCRdb on the 5' RACE reads, gives a single entry per CDR3 protein. The top ten clones hold about 32% of a sample with 730,000 or so distinct CDR3 sequences, approximately 40% of them seen once. Material for sequencing was blood. These receptors were obtained from an elderly man in good health.

Concerning this clonotype: A much bigger clone sits one base away, suggesting this may be a read error. The genes are TRBV5-6 and TRBJ2-1; TRBD2 aligns across 9 bases. CDR1 is SGHDT, CDR2 YYEEEE, per germline. There are 17 residues in the CDR3. DNA for the CDR3: TGTGTCAGCAGGGGGACTAGCTTACAGAGCTCCTACAATGAGCAGTTCTTC. Translated: CVSRGTSLQSSYNEQFF.

V and J are TRBV5-1 and TRBJ2-3, with TRBD2 matching 9 bases. V shed 7 bases, J shed 2 bases, and the junction held 8 bases outside the gene matches. The germline gives CDR1 SGHRS, CDR2 YFSETQ. The CDR3 covers 15 residues. The CDR3 DNA sequence: TGCGCCAGCGCGAAAAGGACTAGCGACACAGATACGCAGTATTTT. Translation: CASAKRTSDTDTQYF.

V usage is TRBV12-3 or TRBV12-4 and J usage is TRBJ2-4; 8 nucleotides align to TRBD1. The ends lost 6 bases at V and 4 bases at J; junction bases unmatched: 8. The CDR3 length is 15 residues. Here the CDR3 reads CASRPGTGGKNIQYF. CDR3 DNA: TGTGCCAGCAGACCCGGGACAGGCGGAAAAAACATTCAGTACTTC.

Comments on this clonotype: One end of the junction varies from germline; a read error may be responsible. The chain carries TRBV27 and TRBJ2-3; a weak D match, TRBD1 (5 bases). This CDR3 has 16 residues. CDR1 and CDR2 from the germline V gene are MNHEY and SMNVEV (reference sequence). CDR3: CAGSSQGNIVADTQYF. CDR3 nucleotides: TGTGCCGGCAGTTCGCAGGGTAATATCGTGGCAGATACGCAGTATTTT.

The table lists this clonotype with a count of one. V usage is TRBV20-1 and J usage is TRBJ2-2; TRBD2 matches 11 bases. V gave up 3 bases and J gave up 0 bases; unmatched junction bases: 9. From germline, CDR1 is DFQATT and CDR2 SNEGSKA (reference sequence). The CDR3 is 18 residues long. The CDR3 here is CSARGLADQRANTGELFF. The CDR3 coding sequence is TGCAGTGCTAGGGGACTAGCGGACCAACGTGCGAACACCGGGGAGCTGTTTTTT.

This chain connects TRBV20-1 to TRBJ2-3, with 7 bases that match TRBD1. The V segment lost 6 bases and the J segment 10 bases; nucleotides outside the gene matches: 7. The CDR3 spans 11 residues. CDR1 and CDR2 (germline): DFQATT, SNEGSKA (reference sequence). In DNA form, the CDR3 reads TGCAGTGCAAACAGGGGTCCTGCGCAGTATTTT. It yields the protein CSANRGPAQYF.

The sample holds one count of this clonotype. The genes are TRBV20-1 and TRBJ1-2; 10 positions agree with TRBD1. Losses at the gene ends were 6 bases for V and 4 bases for J; bases not matched to a gene: 5. The CDR3 is 13 residues long. The V gene's germline CDR1 is DFQATT and CDR2 SNEGSKA (reference sequence). The CDR3 reads CSATTGGSYGYTF. The CDR3 DNA sequence: TGCAGTGCCACGACAGGGGGCTCCTATGGCTACACCTTC.

The chain combines TRBV27 with TRBJ1-1, with 7 bases aligning to TRBD1. Per the germline V gene, CDR1 is MNHEY and CDR2 is SMNVEV (reference sequence). The CDR3 runs 17 residues. Germline trimming cut 5 bases from V and 4 bases from J; bases unmatched to any gene: 16. CDR3 bases: TGTGCCAGCAGTACCGACAGGGACACGGTTGGTACCACTGAAGCTTTCTTT. Translated: CASSTDRDTVGTTEAFF.

This clonotype came up a few times. This chain connects TRBV5-5 to TRBJ2-5, with D unclear. Germline CDR1 is SGHKS and CDR2 is YYEKEE (reference sequence). V was cut by 0 bases and J by 11 bases, with 8 bases left in between. The CDR3 spans 11 residues. DNA of the CDR3: TGTGCCAGCAGCTTGGGGCATGAGCAGTACTTC. It yields the protein CASSLGHEQYF.